The 19 T cell receptor beta chains listed next were all sequenced from one sample in a study of blood T cell repertoires in COVID-19. Here immunoSEQ multiplex PCR was the method, and the copy in TCRdb shows in-frame clones only, minus some. The sample includes 200,000 to 250,000 clones, 85% to 90% of them seen just once. Material: PBMCs or T cells enriched from blood (not recorded which). Receptor source: a woman aged 45-65 years in a cohort exposed to, infected with or recovered from COVID-19 (not recorded which).

The genes are TRBV5-6 and TRBJ2-7; no definite D call. The germline V gene encodes CDR1 SGHDT and CDR2 YYEEEE. CDR3 size: 13 residues. With 0 bases removed from V and 2 bases from J, the gap between germline ends came to 6 bases. CDR3 in DNA: TGTGCCAGCAGCTTGGAACAGCCCTACGAGCAGTACTTC. This codes for CASSLEQPYEQYF.

The CDR3 sequence: CASSQDYRSQPQHF. The CDR3 DNA sequence: TGCGCCAGCAGCCAAGATTATCGGTCTCAGCCCCAGCATTTT. The chain joins TRBV4-1 to TRBJ1-5; the D is unclear. CDR3 length: 14 residues. Germline values: CDR1 MGHRA, CDR2 YSYEKL. V lost 0 bases and J lost 6, with 9 bases in between.

The CDR3 nucleotides are TGTGCCAGCAGTGAGTCTACCCCGTACACTGAAGCTTTCTTT. It specifies CASSESTPYTEAFF. The J gene is TRBJ1-1, the V gene TRBV2, with D hard to call. This CDR3 region has 14 residues. V lost 3 bases and J 3 bases, leaving 11 bases between the germline ends. CDR1 and CDR2 from the germline V gene are SNHLY and FYNNEI.

The chain couples TRBV27 to TRBJ2-1; D is possibly TRBD1 (5 bases). This CDR3 spans 16 amino acids. Trimming stripped 3 bases from V and 7 bases from J, with 19 bases between. Germline V gene sequence: CDR1 MNHEY, CDR2 SMNVEV (reference sequence). CDR3 in amino acids: CASSLRALSGANEQFF. CDR3 in DNA: TGTGCCAGCAGTTTGCGCGCGTTGAGTGGGGCAAATGAGCAGTTCTTC.

This sequence joins TRBV21-1 and TRBJ2-1; TRBD2 was called by the table and not checked on the DNA. TRBV21-1 is deemed a pseudogene. The CDR3 is made up of 16 amino acids. CDR3 region: CASSPLLAGGSFEQFF. The CDR3 DNA is TGTGCCAGCAGCCCCCTACTAGCGGGGGGGAGCTTTGAGCAGTTCTTC.

This clone showed up just once. The rearrangement uses TRBV5-6 and TRBJ1-6; tentative D call: TRBD1 (5 bases). CDR1 is SGHDT, CDR2 YYEEEE, per germline. V was cut by 2 bases and J by 5 bases, with 17 bases left in between. The CDR3 runs to 17 residues. This chain's CDR3 is CASSFRQPTNNNSPLHF. The CDR3 nucleotides read TGTGCCAGCAGCTTTCGACAGCCTACTAACAATAATTCACCCCTCCACTTT.

CDR3 coding DNA: TGTGCCAGCAGATACGACAGGGACACTGAAGCTTTCTTT. It codes for CASRYDRDTEAFF. V usage is TRBV6-2 or TRBV6-3 and J usage is TRBJ1-1; 7 bases align to TRBD1. CDR3 length equals 13 residues. Germline V gene lookup returns CDR1 MNHEY and CDR2 SVGEGT. With V trimmed by 6 bases and J by 3 bases, 4 bases remained unmatched.

This chain links TRBV25-1 with TRBJ1-1; D is undetermined. Trimming took off 5 bases at V and 14 bases at J, with 21 bases between the two ends. The germline CDR1 and CDR2 sequences are MGHDK and SYGVNS. CDR3 length: 13 residues. This CDR3 is CASSSWQVQRRFF. As DNA, the CDR3 is TGTGCCAGCAGTTCCTGGCAGGTGCAAAGGCGATTCTTT. Variable domain in full (rest from reference TRBV25-1 and TRBJ1-1): EADIYQTPRYLVIGTGKKITLECSQTMGHDKMYWYQQDPGMELHLIHYSYGVNSTEKGDLSSESTVSRIRTEHFPLTLESARPSHTSQYLCASSSWQVQRRFFGQGTRLTVV.

The genes are TRBV7-9 and TRBJ1-2; no definite D call. Germline V CDR1 and CDR2: SEHNR, FQNEAQ (reference sequence). The CDR3 is made up of 13 amino acids. V lost 5 bases to trimming and J lost 3 bases, with 10 bases between them. CDR3 residues: CASSHVGYYGYTF. The CDR3 bases are TGTGCCAGCAGCCATGTGGGCTACTATGGCTACACCTTC.

CDR3 nucleotide sequence: TGCAGTGCTAGTGTGGGGGGACGCACAGATACGCAGTATTTT. Its translation: CSASVGGRTDTQYF. V and J are TRBV20-1 and TRBJ2-3; a possible D gene is TRBD2 (6 bases). With 3 bases removed from V and 1 base from J, the gap between germline ends came to 11 bases. The CDR3 length is 14 residues. The germline V gene encodes CDR1 DFQATT and CDR2 SNEGSKA (reference sequence).

The chain uses TRBV29-1 and TRBJ2-7; D might be TRBD1 (6 bases). Trimming cost V 6 bases and J 3 bases, with 15 bases left between them. Germline V gene data show CDR1 as SQVTM and CDR2 as ANQGSEA. CDR3 size: 13 residues. CDR3 sequence (DNA): TGCAGCGTGGTAACCAGGGGTTTCTACGAGCAGTACTTC. It encodes CSVVTRGFYEQYF.

This chain links TRBV19 with TRBJ2-7, with a possible D match to TRBD2 (5 bases). The length of the CDR3 is 15 residues. CDR1 and CDR2 (germline): LNHDA, SQIVND (reference sequence). The V end lost 4 bases, the J end lost 1 base, and 14 bases lay between the germline ends. CDR3 sequence (DNA): TGTGCCAGTAGTACCACCCGGGATATTTCCTACGAGCAGTACTTC. It yields the protein CASSTTRDISYEQYF.

The rearrangement joins TRBV3-1 (or the pseudogene TRBV3-2) to TRBJ2-2, with D possibly matching TRBD1 (6 bases). The V gene lost 4 bases and the J gene lost 0 bases, with 9 bases spanning the gap. The CDR3 is 15 amino acids. The V gene's germline CDR1 is LGHDT and CDR2 YNNKEL (reference sequence). The CDR3 reads CASSPRTANTGELFF. Written as DNA, the CDR3 is TGTGCCAGCAGCCCAAGGACAGCGAACACCGGGGAGCTGTTTTTT.

This chain connects TRBV5-1 to TRBJ1-2; TRBD1 aligns across 7 bases. V shed 2 bases, J shed 4 bases, and the junction held 5 bases outside the gene matches. The CDR3 totals 14 residues. CDR1 is SGHRS, CDR2 YFSETQ, per germline. As DNA, the CDR3 is TGCGCCAGCAGCTTTCCAGGGGGGACCTATGGCTACACCTTC. Translating gives CASSFPGGTYGYTF.

The genes are TRBV5-6 and TRBJ1-5; D is undetermined. The V and J ends lost 2 bases and 1 base respectively, with 7 bases between them. The CDR3 is 14 residues long. In germline, CDR1 is SGHDT, CDR2 YYEEEE. The CDR3 region is CASSFYRSNQPQHF. For the CDR3, the DNA is TGTGCCAGCAGCTTTTACAGAAGCAATCAGCCCCAGCATTTT.

The chain employs TRBV7-2 and TRBJ1-1, with D tentatively TRBD1 (6 bases). V was shortened by 5 bases and J by 1 base, with 14 bases between the two germline ends. This CDR3 is 15 amino acids long. From germline, CDR1 is SGHTA and CDR2 FQGNSA. CDR3 sequence reads: CASSLRRTENTEAFF. CDR3 DNA: TGTGCCAGCAGCCTCCGCCGGACAGAGAACACTGAAGCTTTCTTT.

The gene calls are TRBV18 and TRBJ1-3, with TRBD1 identical over 7 bases. CDR3 length: 14 residues. V lost 2 bases to trimming and J lost 4 bases; unmatched junction nucleotides: 2. Germline V gives CDR1 KGHSH, CDR2 LQKENI. CDR3 in amino acids: CASSPTTGGNTIYF. Written as DNA, the CDR3 is TGTGCCAGCTCACCAACGACAGGGGGAAACACCATATATTTT.

V usage is TRBV6-5 and J usage is TRBJ1-5; D is undetermined. The V end was cut by 7 bases, the J end by 6 bases, with 13 bases between. The CDR3 loop spans 13 amino acids. Germline V gene sequence: CDR1 MNHEY, CDR2 SVGAGI. The DNA of the CDR3 is TGTGCCAGCATGGAGTGGGTTACTCAGCCCCAGCATTTT. Its protein is CASMEWVTQPQHF.

This clone has just a few counts. The chain links TRBV4-1 to TRBJ1-1, with D tentatively TRBD1 (6 bases). Germline V gene sequence: CDR1 MGHRA, CDR2 YSYEKL. The V gene lost 4 bases and the J gene lost 6 bases, with 18 bases spanning the gap. This CDR3 comprises 15 residues. The CDR3 DNA is TGCGCCAGCAGCCCTGGGGGGGCAGCTTATCCTGAAGCTTTCTTT. The encoded protein is CASSPGGAAYPEAFF.